What follows are 16 T cell receptor beta chains derived from one specimen sequenced in a study of tumor and adjacent non-tumor tissue in lung cancer. A modified ARM-PCR protocol with three rounds of nested PCR amplified TCRbeta. TCRdb analysed the multiplex PCR reads with MiXCR anew, one entry per CDR3 protein. The repertoire holds about 80,000 distinct CDR3 sequences, roughly 80% seen once, with roughly half in the top ten. RNA was extracted from bulk tissue without any cell sorting. The normal lung tissue was taken more than 3 cm from the tumor edge. The sample comprised distant non-tumor lung tissue. The receptors were gathered from a man aged 55 to 69 with non-small cell lung cancer.

For this clonotype: At one of its ends the junction is not consistent with the germline gene, which may arise from a read error. This sequence joins TRBV20-1 and TRBJ2-3, with 12 bases lining up with TRBD2. The CDR3 is 16 residues long. Germline lookup yields CDR1 DFQATT and CDR2 SNEGSKA (reference sequence). The CDR3 DNA follows: TGCAGTGTTAGATCCGGACTAGCGGGGAACACAGATACGCAGTTTTTT. It translates to CSVRSGLAGNTDTQFF.

The gene calls are TRBV20-1 and TRBJ1-2, with D unresolved. The V gene's germline CDR1 is DFQATT and CDR2 SNEGSKA (reference sequence). V was clipped by 5 bases and J by 1 base, with 11 bases between them. CDR3 length: 13 amino acids. The CDR3 sequence: CSAWTVGNYGYTF. In nucleotides, the CDR3 is TGCAGTGCTTGGACGGTAGGTAACTATGGCTACACCTTC.

To note about this clonotype: The junction and the germline gene differ at one end; a read error may be behind it. The V and J genes are TRBV6-5 and TRBJ2-6; TRBD1 is a possible D gene (5 bases). The CDR3 extends over 17 amino acids. The germline V gene has CDR1 MNHEY and CDR2 SVGAGI. DNA for the CDR3: TGTGCCAGCAGCCTGGCGGAAGCCAGCTCTGGGGCCAACGTCCTGTCTTTC. It specifies CASSLAEASSGANVLSF.

This clonotype has a single count. A junction boundary mismatches the germline segment, possibly from a read error. This chain uses TRBV7-9 with TRBJ2-7; 9 bases line up with TRBD1. This CDR3 contains 14 residues. The germline V gene encodes CDR1 SEHNR and CDR2 FQNEAQ (reference sequence). The CDR3 sequence: CASSSRTGEPEQHF. The CDR3 coding sequence is TGTGCCAGCAGCTCCAGGACAGGGGAACCCGAGCAGCACTTC.

This clonotype has just a few counts. A much larger clone differs by one base, so this may be a read error. V is TRBV10-2 and J is TRBJ2-5; D remains unclear. The CDR3 totals 15 residues. Germline CDR1 is WSHSY and CDR2 is SAAADI. Trimming removed 7 bases from V and 3 bases from J, with 18 bases in between. This CDR3 is CASTTVTRKEETQYF. DNA of the CDR3: TGCGCCAGCACAACCGTGACAAGGAAAGAAGAGACCCAGTACTTC.

A word on this clonotype: The junction departs from germline at one end; a sequencing error may be responsible. V is TRBV11-2 and J is TRBJ2-1; 10 positions agree with TRBD2. The CDR3 contains 14 residues. CDR1 is SGHAT and CDR2 is FQNNGV in the germline V gene. The CDR3 here is CACTSSGGYNEQLF. DNA for the CDR3: TGTGCCTGCACCTCTAGCGGGGGATACAATGAGCAGTTATTC.

This clonotype has more than one count but fewer than ten. Being one base from a much bigger clone, this may be a read error. The chain has TRBV12-3 or TRBV12-4 and TRBJ1-6; tentatively, D is TRBD1 (5 bases). This CDR3 region has 14 residues. Trimming left V 6 bases short and J 8 bases short, with 14 bases between. This CDR3 reads CASRVGPQDSPLHF. The CDR3 region has the DNA TGTGCCAGCAGGGTGGGGCCGCAGGATTCACCCCTCCACTTT.

This chain joins TRBV6-5 and TRBJ2-5; 8 bases are a match to TRBD1. The assigned J gene may be wrong: the sequence end matches TRBJ2-1 better. The CDR3 contains 12 residues. Per the germline V gene, CDR1 is MNHEY and CDR2 is SVGAGI. The CDR3 here is CASCRTGFDQFF. The CDR3 nucleotides are TGTGCCAGCTGTCGGACAGGGTTTGATCAGTTCTTC.

About this clonotype itself: This may be a read error: a much more frequent sequence differs by one nucleotide. This CDR3 fails to terminate in the conserved phenylalanine or tryptophan, so it likely reflects a read error. The chain joins TRBV29-1 to TRBJ2-2, with D maybe TRBD1 (5 bases). The germline V and J ends were trimmed by 0 bases and 8 bases, with 13 bases remaining between them. The CDR3 consists of 14 residues. Germline lookup yields CDR1 SQVTM and CDR2 ANQGSEA. CDR3 sequence reads: CSVEDPTAGGELFS. The CDR3, as DNA: TGCAGCGTTGAAGATCCGACAGCCGGAGGGGAGCTGTTTTCT.

Remarks on this clonotype: One end of the junction is discordant with germline, which a read error may explain. This chain joins TRBV5-4 and TRBJ2-7; 10 nucleotides align to TRBD2. Germline assignment: CDR1 SGHNT and CDR2 YYREEE (reference sequence). This CDR3 is 19 amino acids long. The CDR3 DNA reads as TGTGCCAACAGCTCGCCGCCGGGTAGCGGGAGGAGGAGCTCCTACGAGCAGTACTTC. This translates into CANSSPPGSGRRSSYEQYF.

As to this clonotype: The conserved phenylalanine or tryptophan is not found at the CDR3 terminus, so this likely reflects a read error. This chain joins TRBV29-1 and TRBJ1-5, with D unclear. V lost 6 bases and J 7 bases, leaving 16 bases between the germline ends. CDR3 size: 13 residues. Per germline, CDR1 SQVTM and CDR2 ANQGSEA. CDR3 amino acids: CSVGGWSGQPQHS. The CDR3 region has the DNA TGCAGCGTGGGCGGGTGGTCCGGGCAGCCCCAGCATTCT.

The CDR3 region is CASSTSQGAIGQYF. The CDR3 bases are TGTGCCAGTAGCACCTCCCAGGGGGCGATCGGGCAGTACTTC. The chain combines TRBV5-5 with TRBJ2-7; TRBD1 matches at 8 bases. With 8 bases clipped from V and 9 bases from J, the junction kept 16 bases outside the gene matches. CDR1 is SGHKS and CDR2 is YYEKEE in the germline V gene (reference sequence). There are 14 residues in the CDR3.

At least ten counts were recorded for this clonotype. The chain is built from TRBV11-2 and TRBJ2-3; D gene unclear. The V gene lost 0 bases and the J gene lost 1 base, with 5 bases spanning the gap. The CDR3 has 14 amino acids. The V gene's germline CDR1 is SGHAT and CDR2 FQNNGV. For the CDR3, the DNA is TGTGCCAGCAGCTTAGAACTACGCACAGATACGCAGTATTTT. Its protein product is CASSLELRTDTQYF. The complete variable domain, with remaining parts taken from reference TRBV11-2 and TRBJ2-3, reads EAGVAQSPRYKIIEKRQSVAFWCNPISGHATLYWYQQILGQGPKLLIQFQNNGVVDDSQLPKDRFSAERLKGVDSTLKIQPAKLEDSAVYLCASSLELRTDTQYFGPGTRLTVL.

For this clonotype: The junction shows a germline mismatch at one end, possibly a read error. The V gene is TRBV6-5, the J gene TRBJ2-6; D is uncertain. The germline gives CDR1 MNHEY, CDR2 SVGAGI. CDR3 length: 17 amino acids. The CDR3 sequence: CTSSLVVASSGANVLTF. DNA for the CDR3: TGTACCAGCAGTTTAGTGGTGGCTAGCTCTGGGGCCAACGTCCTGACTTTC.

To note about this clonotype: In this CDR3 the conserved last residue, phenylalanine or tryptophan, is missing, so a read error is likely. The DNA of the CDR3 is TGCAGTGGTGGACAGGGGGTTAGCTACTACGAGCAGTACTAC. Translating gives CSGGQGVSYYEQYY. The V call is TRBV29-1, the J call TRBJ2-7, with 10 bases matching TRBD1. The CDR3 runs 14 residues. Germline V lookup: CDR1 SQVTM, CDR2 ANQGSEA.

In this sample, this clonotype turned up a few times. The V and J genes are TRBV29-1 and TRBJ2-1, with D unresolved. Per the germline V gene, CDR1 is SQVTM and CDR2 is ANQGSEA. The CDR3 extends over 10 amino acids. The V gene lost 3 bases and the J gene lost 9 bases, with 6 bases spanning the gap. Here the CDR3 reads CSVDNVEQFF. CDR3 DNA sequence: TGCAGCGTTGATAACGTTGAGCAGTTCTTC.